The rows below give T cell receptor beta chains drawn from one sample of a study of chemoradiotherapy in HPV16-positive cancers. Here immunoSEQ multiplex PCR was the method, and the copy in TCRdb shows in-frame clones only, minus some. The data show about 20,000 clones, roughly 89% seen once. Sample: blood, taken from a patient who underwent chemoradiotherapy. Source of these receptors: a human donor with HPV-associated anogenital cancer. CDR3s leave out the opening cysteine and the closing phenylalanine or tryptophan. A D gene is named only where the DNA matches it firmly.

j_gene	d_gene	v_gene	CDR3aa
TRBJ2-7	NA	TRBV11-2	ASSLTGVADEQY
TRBJ1-3	NA	TRBV18	ASSATGNSGNTIY
TRBJ1-6	NA	TRBV9	ASSVGTISNSPLH
TRBJ2-2	TRBD2	TRBV18	ASSLLAGSTGELF
TRBJ2-3	TRBD1	TRBV7-6	ASSRSPGGADTQY
TRBJ2-3	NA	TRBV29-1	SADPGGDTQY
TRBJ1-1	NA	TRBV9	ASSVYPGGTEAF
TRBJ1-1	NA	TRBV10-1	ASSDGGSNTEAF
TRBJ2-1	TRBD2	TRBV5-6	ASSFLAGVGNEQF
TRBJ1-2	NA	TRBV5-6	ASSSLLAGGYT
TRBJ2-1	TRBD2	TRBV28	ASSFGTSGGWDEQF
TRBJ1-2	NA	TRBV9	ASSGRQSLANYGYT
TRBJ2-3	TRBD1	TRBV27	ASSFGTDLDTQY
TRBJ1-1	NA	TRBV19	ASSIPGEMNTEAF
TRBJ1-2	TRBD1	TRBV5-6	ASRGTGDWGGSYGYT
TRBJ1-3	TRBD1	TRBV5-1	ASSPGQASGNTIY
TRBJ2-5	NA	TRBV7-2	ASSLAQGWETQY
TRBJ1-1	NA	TRBV10-3	AISEFNSEAF
TRBJ2-7	TRBD1	TRBV6-5	ASRGQGIIEQY
TRBJ1-1	NA	TRBV7-9	ASSLPATTFTEAF
TRBJ2-3	NA	TRBV5-4	ASSSLGVDTQY
TRBJ1-5	NA	TRBV28	ASSKENQPQH
TRBJ1-2	NA	TRBV10-3	AIRGTDATYGYT
TRBJ1-1	TRBD1	TRBV5-5	ASSFQQGWGTEAF
TRBJ1-2	NA	TRBV20-1	SAGRDYGYT
TRBJ2-1	NA	TRBV13	ASSPRGPFEIRGPSYNEQF
TRBJ2-5	NA	TRBV5-5	ASSPPGSRAETQY
TRBJ1-5	NA	TRBV28	ASRLQGQPQH
TRBJ2-7	TRBD2	TRBV7-9	ASSLPPASGRYEQY
TRBJ2-1	TRBD2	TRBV6-1	ASRASGRAPEQF
TRBJ2-7	TRBD1	TRBV19	ASSTAPGQRSYEQY
TRBJ2-7	TRBD1	TRBV7-9	ASRAQEGGRQY
TRBJ1-4	TRBD1	TRBV7-9	ASSPTGTGVEKLF
TRBJ1-3	NA	TRBV6-5	ASSYSAAQGNTIY
TRBJ1-1	NA	TRBV30	AWSSHWNTEAF
TRBJ2-7	NA	TRBV6-6	ASRPTGDSYEQY
TRBJ2-7	NA	TRBV27	ASSLRGELYEQY
TRBJ1-1	TRBD1	TRBV29-1	SAGGGEVTEAF
TRBJ2-3	NA	TRBV5-1	ASSLAVGADTQY
TRBJ2-7	TRBD2	TRBV5-4	ASSPTGLDWGEQY
TRBJ2-3	TRBD2	TRBV10-3	AISGSGSGADTQY
TRBJ1-1	NA	TRBV4-1	ASSHSGVATEAF
TRBJ2-5	NA	TRBV7-8	ASSFDSLQETQY
TRBJ2-1	NA	TRBV30	AWSQANEQF
TRBJ2-2	NA	TRBV7-9	ASSFKNTGELF
TRBJ1-2	NA	TRBV13	ASSLRARPNGYT
TRBJ2-2	TRBD1	TRBV5-4	ASSTGQDRNTGELF
TRBJ1-1	TRBD1	TRBV2	ASSDRTGGNTEAF
TRBJ2-1	TRBD2	TRBV2	ASSRERETEQF
TRBJ1-2	TRBD1	TRBV9	ASSVGQGAAGYT
TRBJ1-5	NA	TRBV19	ASSATRRPNSNQPQH